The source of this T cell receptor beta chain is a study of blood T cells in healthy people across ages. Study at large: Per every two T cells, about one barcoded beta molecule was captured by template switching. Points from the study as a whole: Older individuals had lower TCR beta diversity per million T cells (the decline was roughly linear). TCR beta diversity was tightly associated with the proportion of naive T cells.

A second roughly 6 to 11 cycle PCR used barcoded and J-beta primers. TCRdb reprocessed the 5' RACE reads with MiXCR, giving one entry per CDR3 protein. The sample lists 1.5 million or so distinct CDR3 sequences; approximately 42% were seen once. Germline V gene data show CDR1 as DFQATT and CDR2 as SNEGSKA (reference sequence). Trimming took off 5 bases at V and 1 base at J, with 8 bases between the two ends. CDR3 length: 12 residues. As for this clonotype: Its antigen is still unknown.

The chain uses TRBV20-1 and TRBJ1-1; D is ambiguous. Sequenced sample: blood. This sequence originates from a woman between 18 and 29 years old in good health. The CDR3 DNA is TGCAGTGCTCCTGACTCGAACACTGAAGCTTTCTTT. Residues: CSAPDSNTEAFF.